This TCR beta chain emerged from a study of T cells in Graves' hyperthyroidism and ophthalmopathy. This CDR3 has 12 residues. V lost 7 bases, J lost 10 bases, and 6 bases stayed unmatched. Germline V CDR1 and CDR2: GTSNPN, SVGIG (reference sequence). This clonotype came up many times. TCR beta CDR3 region amplification was performed from RNA transcripts. First-round RT-PCR targeting the TCR CDR3 was performed with the HTBI primer set. TCRdb passed the multiplex PCR reads through MiXCR, listing each CDR3 protein once. The sample carries hundreds of thousands of distinct CDR3 sequences, 11% to 15% recorded once. Each patient was aged 18 to 65 and had newly diagnosed hyperthyroidism of under 2 months' duration. Uncontrolled infection, other autoimmune disease, pregnancy or lactation led to exclusion. Blood dates from first hyperthyroidism diagnosis, before any ophthalmopathy symptoms. The PBMCs had their origin in approximately 10 ml of fresh peripheral blood.

The chain is built from TRBV30 and TRBJ2-1; 11 bases align to TRBD2. The source material was blood. This receptor was identified in a woman aged 25 to 39 with Graves' hyperthyroidism that later progressed to Graves' ophthalmopathy. CDR3 protein: CASVVAGGEQFF. In DNA, the CDR3 is TGTGCCTCCGTAGTAGCGGGAGGGGAGCAGTTCTTC.